This TCR beta chain was identified during a study of high-grade serous ovarian cancer treatment subgroups. In the study overall: Each sample yielded on average approximately 7,500 unique TCR beta rearrangements from approximately 13,000 reads.

Tumor samples were obtained before definitive surgery or chemotherapy. General observations from the study: CDR1 and CDR2 were left unanalyzed; analyses focused on CDR3. Repertoire similarity ranged 0.11 to 0.79 between tumors of one patient.

This CDR3 spans 15 amino acids. Germline assignment: CDR1 MNHEY and CDR2 SVGAGI. Trimming took 5 bases from V and 7 from J, leaving 17 bases between them. The assay was immunoSEQ multiplex PCR, and TCRdb's table has in-frame clones only and misses some. This sample yields thousands of clones, of which roughly 70% are seen a single time; approximately 13% belongs to the top ten. Turning to this clone: Its antigen is unidentified.

The receptor was derived from a human donor with high-grade serous ovarian cancer. The chain uses TRBV6-5 and TRBJ1-4; no clear D. Source material: tumor tissue. The CDR3 is CASSPIFGQSEKLFF. The CDR3 DNA sequence: TGTGCCAGCAGTCCGATCTTCGGGCAGAGTGAAAAACTGTTTTTT.